This T cell receptor beta chain was documented in a study of T cells of healthy individuals. The table lists this clonotype with many counts. Trimming pared 2 bases from V and 3 bases from J, leaving 12 bases between. The CDR3 runs 14 residues. Per germline, CDR1 SGHDT and CDR2 YYEEEE. MiXCR was run by TCRdb on the 5' RACE reads, yielding one entry per CDR3 protein. The data hold around 40,000 distinct CDR3 sequences, with approximately 5% observed a single time. This clonotype was obtained from a human donor in good health. The gene calls are TRBV5-6 and TRBJ2-7; D unclear. The CDR3 loop is CASSFLHSDYEQYF. CDR3 DNA sequence: TGTGCCAGCAGCTTTCTACATTCTGACTACGAGCAGTACTTC. Supplemented by reference TRBV5-6 and TRBJ2-7, the full variable domain reads DAGVTQSPTHLIKTRGQQVTLRCSPKSGHDTVSWYQQALGQGPQFIFQYYEEEERQRGNFPDRFSGHQFPNYSSELNVNALLLGDSALYLCASSFLHSDYEQYFGPGTRLTVT.